The clone carrying this T cell receptor beta chain occurred a few times. The data are from a study of preoperative IRX-2 immunotherapy in early breast cancer. The treatment: preoperative locoregional IRX-2 cytokine immunotherapy. This phase Ib study tested locoregional IRX-2 cytokine immunotherapy given before surgery. The CDR3 length is 12 residues. Germline CDR1 is LNHDA and CDR2 is SQIVND (reference sequence). V gave up 3 bases and J gave up 7 bases, with 10 bases separating them. Profiling relied on immunoSEQ multiplex PCR, and the TCRdb table lists in-frame clones only, not all of them. The table includes 30,000 to 35,000 clones, 83% detected once.

This receptor was identified in a human donor with breast cancer. Sequencing used lymph node tissue, obtained from a patient treated with IRX-2 immunotherapy. This chain connects TRBV19 to TRBJ2-7; D remains unclear. The CDR3 DNA reads as TGTGCCAGTAGTATGACGGGCGGTGAGCAGTACTTC. It yields the protein CASSMTGGEQYF.